In its sample, the clone carrying this TCR beta chain was seen once. Its antigen is unidentified. The sample is drawn from a study of shared clonotypes between healthy human individuals. Study-wide results and limits: Sample collection involved blood only; tissue repertoires are likely different. Naive CD4 clonotype sharing across a few donors was 5% to 6%.

Replicate PCRs from sorted subsets contained roughly 200 ng DNA, which is some 29,000 T cell genomes. Produced via immunoSEQ multiplex PCR; TCRdb's table is partial and in-frame only. The sample comprises 2 million to 2.5 million clones, approximately 96% of which are singletons, and roughly 0.13% rests with the top ten. This CDR3 contains 16 residues. Germline V gene lookup returns CDR1 SGHAT and CDR2 FQNNGV. Trimming removed 3 bases at V and 2 bases at J, with 17 bases between. The sequence was obtained from a man younger than 35 in good health. The chain recombines TRBV11-2 with TRBJ2-7; D gene unclear. The material sequenced was naive CD4+ T cells sorted from blood. The subset was: CD45RA+ positively selected. The CDR3 DNA is TGTGCCAGCAGCTTGGTAGGATACCCGTTCACCTACGAGCAGTACTTC. Translation gives CASSLVGYPFTYEQYF.